This TCR beta chain was sequenced during a study of blood T cell repertoires in COVID-19. Study as a whole: The United States, Italy and Spain were the sources of the acute and convalescent COVID-19 samples. PBMCs, B-cell-depleted T cells, or T cells provided the cDNA or gDNA that made up the material.

This clone was counted a few times. Germline-derived CDR1 and CDR2 are LGHDT and YNNKEL (reference sequence). Trimming stripped 1 base from V and 3 bases from J, with 13 bases between. The CDR3 sequence is 16 residues long. As originally analysed: Amplifying reference gene primers gave estimates of nucleated cell counts. Using immunoSEQ multiplex PCR, the repertoire was profiled, and TCRdb retains in-frame clones only, with some absent. The V and J calls and clone size were taken over from that table, and D and trimming were inferred from the DNA. The sample has some 22,000 clones; approximately 80% are singletons.

Material: peripheral blood. The clonotype comes from a man between 65 and 80 years old with acute or convalescent COVID-19. The chain is built from TRBV3-1 (or the pseudogene TRBV3-2) and TRBJ2-1, with TRBD2 as a possible D gene (6 bases). The CDR3 DNA is TGTGCCAGCAGCCAAGTTGCTGGGACTTTCTACAATGAGCAGTTCTTC. This encodes CASSQVAGTFYNEQFF.